Shown below are 26 T cell receptor beta chains from a single sample sequenced in a study of blood T cell repertoires in COVID-19. Assay: immunoSEQ multiplex PCR; the TCRdb copy retains only in-frame clones and omits some. The sample carries 250,000 to 350,000 clones, 85% to 90% recorded once. Material: PBMCs or T cells enriched from blood (not recorded which). Source of these receptors: a woman under 30 who had recovered from COVID-19.

The V call is TRBV6-5, the J call TRBJ2-7, with D possibly being TRBD1 (6 bases). Trimming shortened V by 10 bases and J by 0 bases, and 13 bases separated the two germline ends. From germline, CDR1 is MNHEY and CDR2 SVGAGI. The CDR3 covers 13 residues. The DNA of the CDR3 is TGTGCCATCCGAGGACAGAGCTCCTACGAGCAGTACTTC. It codes for CAIRGQSSYEQYF.

The gene calls are TRBV24-1 and TRBJ1-1; possibly TRBD1 for D (5 bases). The V gene lost 3 bases and the J gene lost 1 base, with 14 bases spanning the gap. The CDR3 totals 16 residues. Germline V lookup: CDR1 KGHDR, CDR2 SFDVKD. The CDR3 sequence is CATSDASGKGNTEAFF. The CDR3, as DNA: TGTGCCACCAGTGATGCCTCAGGGAAAGGGAACACTGAAGCTTTCTTT.

This clone was counted a single time. The rearrangement uses TRBV9 and TRBJ1-1; the D gene is possibly TRBD1 (6 bases). Germline CDR1 SGDLS, CDR2 YYNGEE. The CDR3 has 14 amino acids. With 0 bases removed from V and 4 bases from J, the gap between germline ends came to 10 bases. The CDR3 spells CASSVATGPTEAFF. The CDR3 DNA is TGTGCCAGCAGCGTAGCTACAGGGCCCACTGAAGCTTTCTTT.

V is TRBV28 and J is TRBJ2-3, with D possibly TRBD2 on 6 matching bases. In germline, CDR1 is MDHEN, CDR2 SYDVKM. V was pared by 6 bases and J by 11 bases, with 21 bases between. The CDR3 length is 14 residues. The CDR3 here is CASRIRDSTYGQYF. The CDR3 DNA reads TGTGCCAGCAGAATCCGGGACTCCACTTACGGGCAGTATTTT.

This chain uses TRBV12-3 or TRBV12-4 with TRBJ1-4; 8 nucleotides line up with TRBD1. The V and J ends lost 10 bases and 5 bases, in that order; junction bases with no gene match: 3. The CDR3 runs to 12 residues. CDR3 sequence: CAIRTGNEKLFF. The DNA of the CDR3 is TGTGCCATCCGGACAGGGAATGAAAAACTGTTTTTT.

The V call is TRBV7-9, the J call TRBJ2-7; TRBD2 matches 15 bases. CDR1 and CDR2 (germline): SEHNR, FQNEAQ (reference sequence). The trim removed 5 bases at V and 2 bases at J, leaving 7 bases unmatched. There are 17 residues in the CDR3. CDR3 sequence: CASSPGTSGGWTYEQYF. CDR3 in DNA: TGTGCCAGCAGCCCTGGGACTAGCGGGGGGTGGACCTACGAGCAGTACTTC. Based on the CDR3 plus reference TRBV7-9 and TRBJ2-7, the full variable domain is DTGVSQNPRHKITKRGQNVTFRCDPISEHNRLYWYRQTLGQGPEFLTYFQNEAQLEKSRLLSDRFSAERPKGSFSTLEIQRTEQGDSAMYLCASSPGTSGGWTYEQYFGPGTRLTVT.

The chain couples TRBV5-6 to TRBJ2-5, with TRBD1 identical over 9 bases. This CDR3 has 15 amino acids. Trimming cost V 5 bases and J 3 bases; bases outside gene matches: 8. Germline CDR1 reads SGHDT; CDR2 reads YYEEEE. The CDR3 sequence: CASRAPTGGKETQYF. The CDR3 region has the DNA TGTGCCAGCAGGGCCCCTACAGGGGGCAAAGAGACCCAGTACTTC.

The DNA of the CDR3 is TGTGCCAGTAGCCCTTACAGCTCCTACAATGAGCAGTTCTTC. It is translated as CASSPYSSYNEQFF. The V and J genes are TRBV19 and TRBJ2-1, with D hard to call. The CDR3 has 14 amino acids. Trimming removed 6 bases from V and 0 bases from J, with 9 bases in between. The germline gives CDR1 LNHDA, CDR2 SQIVND (reference sequence).

The CDR3 region is CASRRGTGDEQYF. The DNA for the CDR3 is TGTGCCAGCAGGAGAGGGACAGGAGACGAGCAGTACTTC. The chain is built from TRBV28 and TRBJ2-7; 8 bases align to TRBD1. CDR3 size: 13 residues. The germline V gene encodes CDR1 MDHEN and CDR2 SYDVKM. V shed 6 bases and J 5 bases; nucleotides not matched to a gene: 6. Together with reference TRBV28 and TRBJ2-7, the CDR3 gives the full variable domain: DVKVTQSSRYLVKRTGEKVFLECVQDMDHENMFWYRQDPGLGLRLIYFSYDVKMKEKGDIPEGYSVSREKKERFSLILESASTNQTSMYLCASRRGTGDEQYFGPGTRLTVT.

This clone was counted only a few times. The chain is built from TRBV19 and TRBJ1-1; D unclear. Germline V gives CDR1 LNHDA, CDR2 SQIVND (reference sequence). V gave up 3 bases and J gave up 0 bases, with 8 bases separating them. The CDR3 has 14 residues. The CDR3 region is CASSMRNMNTEAFF. CDR3 DNA sequence: TGTGCCAGTAGTATGCGTAATATGAACACTGAAGCTTTCTTT.

The V gene is TRBV16, the J gene TRBJ1-5; D is unresolved. V lost 0 bases, J lost 1 base, and 13 bases lay in between. The CDR3 spans 17 residues. Germline loops: CDR1 KGHSY, CDR2 FQNENV. CDR3 residues: CASSQSSPEGSNQPQHF. CDR3 in DNA: TGTGCCAGCAGCCAATCGTCCCCGGAGGGAAGCAATCAGCCCCAGCATTTT. Based on the CDR3 plus reference TRBV16 and TRBJ1-5, the full variable domain is GEEVAQTPKHLVRGEGQKAKLYCAPIKGHSYVFWYQQVLKNEFKFLISFQNENVFDETGMPKERFSAKCLPNSPCSLEIQATKLEDSAVYFCASSQSSPEGSNQPQHFGDGTRLSIL.

The chain recombines TRBV5-4 with TRBJ1-6; 9 bases match TRBD1. V gave up 4 bases and J gave up 4 bases; unmatched junction bases: 6. CDR3 size: 16 residues. Per the germline V gene, CDR1 is SGHNT and CDR2 is YYREEE (reference sequence). The CDR3 is CASSEAGQGYNSPLHF. The CDR3 DNA sequence: TGTGCCAGCAGCGAGGCCGGACAGGGGTATAATTCACCCCTCCACTTT.

CDR3: CASSRGTNEKLFF. The CDR3 bases are TGTGCCAGCAGCAGGGGCACTAATGAAAAACTGTTTTTT. The chain is built from TRBV11-2 and TRBJ1-4; weak D call: TRBD1 (5 bases). Germline loops: CDR1 SGHAT, CDR2 FQNNGV. The CDR3 contains 13 residues. V was trimmed by 5 bases and J by 2 bases, leaving 6 bases between them.

V gene TRBV19 combines with J gene TRBJ1-5, with a weak D call TRBD1 (5 bases). V shed 3 bases and J shed 9 bases, with 18 bases lying between them. Germline CDR1 and CDR2: LNHDA and SQIVND (reference sequence). The CDR3 is 15 residues long. The CDR3 region has the DNA TGTGCCAGTAGTATCCTTCAGGGAGGAGGGCGGCCCCAGCATTTT. Translation gives CASSILQGGGRPQHF.

V is TRBV12-3 or TRBV12-4 and J is TRBJ1-1; no clear D. V lost 9 bases and J 3 bases, leaving 14 bases between the germline ends. This CDR3 is 13 amino acids long. The CDR3 is CASRSITYTEAFF. For the CDR3, the DNA is TGTGCCAGTCGTTCCATAACTTACACTGAAGCTTTCTTT.

V gene TRBV11-2 combines with J gene TRBJ1-1; TRBD1 is a possible D gene (5 bases). Germline V lookup: CDR1 SGHAT, CDR2 FQNNGV. Trimming took 4 bases from V and 3 from J, leaving 9 bases between them. CDR3 length: 13 residues. This chain's CDR3 is CASSYQGDTEAFF. Written as DNA, the CDR3 is TGTGCCAGCAGCTACCAGGGTGACACTGAAGCTTTCTTT.

The CDR3 DNA is TGTGCCAGCAGAGGGGAGGTTTTCACAGATACGCAGTATTTT. This codes for CASRGEVFTDTQYF. The chain joins TRBV28 to TRBJ2-3; tentatively, D is TRBD2 (6 bases). V dropped 6 bases and J dropped 2 bases, with 12 bases sitting between them. Germline CDR1 reads MDHEN; CDR2 reads SYDVKM. The CDR3 sequence is 14 residues long.

The chain carries TRBV5-1 and TRBJ2-7, with a weak D call TRBD2 (5 bases). Deletions cut 7 bases from V and 3 bases from J, with 14 bases between. Germline V CDR1 and CDR2: SGHRS, YFSETQ. This CDR3 is 13 amino acids long. In DNA form, the CDR3 reads TGCGCCAGCGGATTATGGACTTTCTACGAGCAGTACTTC. This translates into CASGLWTFYEQYF.

The rearrangement links TRBV7-9 to TRBJ2-3; a weak D match, TRBD1 (5 bases). CDR1 and CDR2 (germline): SEHNR, FQNEAQ (reference sequence). The V and J ends lost 5 bases and 5 bases respectively, with 11 bases between them. This CDR3 contains 13 residues. The CDR3 bases are TGTGCCAGCAGCATGGACATTGAAGATACGCAGTATTTT. It encodes CASSMDIEDTQYF. Variable domain in full (rest from reference TRBV7-9 and TRBJ2-3): DTGVSQNPRHKITKRGQNVTFRCDPISEHNRLYWYRQTLGQGPEFLTYFQNEAQLEKSRLLSDRFSAERPKGSFSTLEIQRTEQGDSAMYLCASSMDIEDTQYFGPGTRLTVL.

CDR3 sequence reads: CASSARQAQGYTF. The DNA for the CDR3 is TGTGCCAGCAGCGCACGACAGGCTCAGGGCTACACCTTC. V and J are TRBV7-9 and TRBJ1-2, with D possibly being TRBD1 (6 bases). CDR1 is SEHNR and CDR2 is FQNEAQ in the germline V gene (reference sequence). This CDR3 comprises 13 residues. Deletions cut 5 bases from V and 8 bases from J, with 15 bases between.

The V gene is TRBV30, the J gene TRBJ1-5, with D possibly matching TRBD1 (5 bases). The CDR3 contains 13 residues. Trimming left V 5 bases short and J 5 bases short, with 13 bases between. The germline CDR1 and CDR2 sequences are GTSNPN and SVGIG (reference sequence). CDR3 DNA sequence: TGTGCCTGGTCACCAGGGCTAGATCAGCCCCAGCATTTT. Translated: CAWSPGLDQPQHF.

The V gene is TRBV11-2, the J gene TRBJ1-2, with no clear D. This CDR3 has 15 amino acids. V was cut by 0 bases and J by 7 bases, with 15 bases left in between. The V gene's germline CDR1 is SGHAT and CDR2 FQNNGV. In DNA, the CDR3 is TGTGCCAGCAGCTTAGACCAGGAGGGAAGTGGTGGCTACACCTTC. Residues: CASSLDQEGSGGYTF.

The gene calls are TRBV9 and TRBJ1-2; D is possibly TRBD1 (5 bases). The V and J ends lost 3 bases and 6 bases respectively, with 9 bases between them. The CDR3 runs 12 residues. Germline lookup yields CDR1 SGDLS and CDR2 YYNGEE. In nucleotides, the CDR3 is TGTGCCAGCAGCGCAGGGTCGCATGGCTACACCTTC. Its protein is CASSAGSHGYTF.

CDR3 sequence: CASSPSGASSYNEQFF. DNA of the CDR3: TGTGCCAGCAGCCCTAGCGGGGCGAGCTCCTACAATGAGCAGTTCTTC. The chain joins TRBV6-2 or TRBV6-3 to TRBJ2-1; 9 bases are shared with TRBD2. Germline assignment: CDR1 MNHEY and CDR2 SVGEGT. Trimming removed 6 bases from V and 0 bases from J; junction bases left unmatched: 6. The CDR3 is 16 amino acids.

The rearrangement uses TRBV27 and TRBJ1-4; 8 bases line up with TRBD1. Losses at the gene ends were 0 bases for V and 7 bases for J; bases not matched to a gene: 4. CDR3 length: 15 residues. Germline V CDR1 and CDR2: MNHEY, SMNVEV (reference sequence). In DNA form, the CDR3 reads TGTGCCAGCAGTTTATCTACAGGGGGGGTTGAAAAACTGTTTTTT. This codes for CASSLSTGGVEKLFF.

The rearrangement links TRBV5-4 to TRBJ1-2; 8 bases line up with TRBD1. This CDR3 has 14 amino acids. CDR1 is SGHNT and CDR2 is YYREEE in the germline V gene (reference sequence). Losses at the gene ends were 3 bases for V and 8 bases for J; bases not matched to a gene: 9. The CDR3 coding sequence is TGTGCCAGCAGCTCGGGGACAGGCGAAGTCGGCTACACCTTC. Amino acid sequence: CASSSGTGEVGYTF. Full variable domain (outside the CDR3, taken from reference TRBV5-4 and TRBJ1-2): ETGVTQSPTHLIKTRGQQVTLRCSSQSGHNTVSWYQQALGQGPQFIFQYYREEENGRGNFPPRFSGLQFPNYSSELNVNALELDDSALYLCASSSGTGEVGYTFGSGTRLTVV.